A single sample is the source of the 7 T cell receptor beta chains below, sequenced in a study of blood T cell repertoires in COVID-19. Sequencing was performed with immunoSEQ multiplex PCR; in TCRdb, only in-frame clones are kept and a portion is missing. The sample holds about 150,000 clones; about four fifths are singletons and the top ten take roughly 0.58%. Sequenced sample: peripheral blood. Receptor source: a man aged 60 to 69 with acute or convalescent COVID-19.

V usage is TRBV7-6 and J usage is TRBJ2-1; 9 bases are a match to TRBD1. The CDR3 contains 15 residues. The J segment lost 2 bases and the V segment lost 3 bases, leaving 2 bases of the junction unmatched. The germline V gene has CDR1 SGHVS and CDR2 FNYEAQ. CDR3 loop: CASSLGQGAYNEQFF. In DNA form, the CDR3 reads TGTGCCAGCAGCTTGGGACAGGGCGCCTACAATGAGCAGTTCTTC. Combining the CDR3 with reference TRBV7-6 and TRBJ2-1 gives the whole variable domain GAGVSQSPRYKVTKRGQDVALRCDPISGHVSLYWYRQALGQGPEFLTYFNYEAQQDKSGLPNDRFSAERPEGSISTLTIQRTEQRDSAMYRCASSLGQGAYNEQFFGPGTRLTVL.

The chain uses TRBV7-2 and TRBJ2-1, with 7 bases aligning to TRBD1. Germline V gives CDR1 SGHTA, CDR2 FQGNSA. CDR3 size: 17 residues. Trimming removed 0 bases from V and 2 bases from J; junction bases left unmatched: 7. This CDR3 reads CASSLASTGAPYNEQFF. In DNA form, the CDR3 reads TGTGCCAGCAGCTTAGCGTCCACAGGGGCCCCCTACAATGAGCAGTTCTTC.

The table lists this clone with a few counts. The chain uses TRBV6-5 and TRBJ2-1; D is perhaps TRBD2 (6 bases). The CDR3 sequence is 14 residues long. V was clipped by 6 bases and J by 4 bases, with 13 bases between them. The V gene's germline CDR1 is MNHEY and CDR2 SVGAGI. The CDR3 DNA sequence: TGTGCCAGCAGGGGTAACGGGGGTTACAATGAGCAGTTCTTC. Translation: CASRGNGGYNEQFF.

The chain recombines TRBV29-1 with TRBJ2-4, with a tentative D call TRBD2 (5 bases). The V gene's germline CDR1 is SQVTM and CDR2 ANQGSEA. Trimming removed 7 bases at V and 9 bases at J, with 22 bases between. The CDR3 is made up of 14 amino acids. The CDR3: CSADPGSPRGIQYF. The CDR3 bases are TGCAGCGCCGATCCCGGGTCGCCCCGGGGCATTCAGTACTTC.

The V and J genes are TRBV27 and TRBJ2-6; a possible D gene is TRBD2 (6 bases). V lost 6 bases, J lost 0 bases, and 12 bases lay in between. CDR3 length: 16 residues. Germline V CDR1 and CDR2: MNHEY, SMNVEV (reference sequence). The CDR3 bases are TGTGCCAGCAGGCGCTGGGGGGACTCTGGGGCCAACGTCCTGACTTTC. This gives the protein CASRRWGDSGANVLTF. The full variable domain, with the rest looked up from reference TRBV27 and TRBJ2-6, is EAQVTQNPRYLITVTGKKLTVTCSQNMNHEYMSWYRQDPGLGLRQIYYSMNVEVTDKGDVPEGYKVSRKEKRNFPLILESPSPNQTSLYFCASRRWGDSGANVLTFGAGSRLTVL.

The chain joins TRBV10-3 to TRBJ2-7; the match to TRBD1 covers 8 bases. This CDR3 has 15 residues. V was pared by 3 bases and J by 6 bases, with 10 bases of the junction left unmatched. Looked up from germline, CDR1 is ENHRY and CDR2 is SYGVKD. CDR3 nucleotides: TGTGCCATCAGTGACTCCGGGACAGGAGAGGCCGAGCAGTACTTC. Its translation is CAISDSGTGEAEQYF.

The rearrangement links TRBV28 to TRBJ1-2; D uncertain. With 5 bases removed from V and 0 bases from J, the gap between germline ends came to 13 bases. Germline lookup yields CDR1 MDHEN and CDR2 SYDVKM. There are 15 residues in the CDR3. The chain's CDR3 is CASSPPLGANYGYTF. CDR3 bases: TGTGCCAGCAGTCCACCCCTGGGAGCTAACTATGGCTACACCTTC.